There are many counts of the clone carrying this T cell receptor (beta chain). CDR3 length: 17 amino acids. V shed 1 base and J shed 0 bases, with 13 bases lying between them. Germline-derived CDR1 and CDR2 are SNHLY and FYNNEI. From RNA transcripts, TCR beta CDR3 regions were amplified. HTBI primers drove first-round RT-PCR of the TCR CDR3. TCRdb ran MiXCR on the multiplex PCR reads and lists one entry per CDR3 protein. The sample includes about 480,000 distinct CDR3 sequences, under 15% of them seen just once. This sample was taken from a study of T cells in Graves' hyperthyroidism and ophthalmopathy.

The specimen sequenced was blood. The origin of this receptor is a woman aged 18 to 35 with Graves' hyperthyroidism. This chain uses TRBV2 with TRBJ2-4; tentatively, D is TRBD1 (5 bases). CDR3 sequence: CASSEDGAERAKNIQYF. In DNA form, the CDR3 reads TGTGCCAGCAGTGAAGATGGGGCAGAGAGAGCCAAAAACATTCAGTACTTC.